The clone carrying this T cell receptor (beta chain) was seen ten or more times. Diagnostic assessment was based on clinical symptoms, serum thyroxine and TRAb, thyroid ultrasound and orbital computed tomography. The PBMCs studied were ones that came from 10 ml fresh peripheral blood. Germline lookup yields CDR1 DFQATT and CDR2 SNEGSKA (reference sequence). This CDR3 contains 15 residues. The ends were cut back, 0 bases at V and 4 bases at J, with 16 bases in the middle. The data derive from a study of T cells in Graves' hyperthyroidism and ophthalmopathy. The TCR beta CDR3 regions underwent amplification using RNA transcripts as the source. In the first-round RT-PCR of the TCR CDR3, the HTBI primer set was used. In TCRdb, the multiplex PCR reads were re-called with MiXCR into one record per CDR3 protein. This table holds hundreds of thousands of distinct CDR3 sequences, 14% to 15% found once.

The sequencing sample was made of blood. J is TRBJ2-7 and V is TRBV20-1, with D perhaps matching TRBD1 (6 bases). The sequence was collected from a man between 18 and 29 years old with Graves' ophthalmopathy. The DNA of the CDR3 is TGCAGTGCTAGAGATAGGACAGAACCTTCGTACGAGCAGTACTTC. Amino acids: CSARDRTEPSYEQYF.